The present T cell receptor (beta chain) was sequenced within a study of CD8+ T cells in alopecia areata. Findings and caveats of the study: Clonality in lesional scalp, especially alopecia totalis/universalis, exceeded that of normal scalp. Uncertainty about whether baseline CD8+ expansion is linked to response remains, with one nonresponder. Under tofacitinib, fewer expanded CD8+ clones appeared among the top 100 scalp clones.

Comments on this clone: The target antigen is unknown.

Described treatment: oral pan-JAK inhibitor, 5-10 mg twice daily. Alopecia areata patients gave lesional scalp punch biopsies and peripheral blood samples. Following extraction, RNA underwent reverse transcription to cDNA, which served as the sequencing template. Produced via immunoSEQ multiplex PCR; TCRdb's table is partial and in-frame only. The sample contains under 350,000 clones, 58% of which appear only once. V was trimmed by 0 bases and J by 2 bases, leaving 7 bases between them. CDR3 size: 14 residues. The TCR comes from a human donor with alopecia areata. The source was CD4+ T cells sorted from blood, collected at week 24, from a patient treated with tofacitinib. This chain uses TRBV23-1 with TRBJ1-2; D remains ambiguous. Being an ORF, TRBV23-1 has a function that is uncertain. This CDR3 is CASSQSGGNYGYTF. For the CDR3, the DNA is TGCGCCAGCAGTCAATCGGGAGGGAACTATGGCTACACCTTC.